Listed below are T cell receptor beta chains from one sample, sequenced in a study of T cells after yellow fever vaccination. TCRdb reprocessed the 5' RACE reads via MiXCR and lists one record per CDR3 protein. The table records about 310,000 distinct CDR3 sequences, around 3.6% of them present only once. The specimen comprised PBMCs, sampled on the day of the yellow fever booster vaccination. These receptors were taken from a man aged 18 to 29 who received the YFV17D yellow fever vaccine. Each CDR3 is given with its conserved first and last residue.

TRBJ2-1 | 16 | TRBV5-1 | CASTPLEAKSYNEQFF
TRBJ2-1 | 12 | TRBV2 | CASSEDANEQFF
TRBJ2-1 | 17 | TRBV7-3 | CASSPRPDRLDYNEQFF
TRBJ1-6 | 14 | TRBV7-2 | CASSSRVAYSPLHF
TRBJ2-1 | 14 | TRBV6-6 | CASSYERGYNEQFF
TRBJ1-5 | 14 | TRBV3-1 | CASSPYGGNQPQHF
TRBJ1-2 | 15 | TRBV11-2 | CASSLEAQANYGYTF
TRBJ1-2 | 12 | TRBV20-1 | CSAEDRGYGYTF
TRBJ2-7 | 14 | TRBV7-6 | CASSLGGDGYEQYF
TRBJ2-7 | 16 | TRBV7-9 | CASSLPPGHPSYEQYF
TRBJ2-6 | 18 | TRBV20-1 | CSASLRSSGESGANVLTF
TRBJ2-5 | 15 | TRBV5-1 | CASSLGGRGEETQYF
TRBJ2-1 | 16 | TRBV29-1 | CSAGGGGPPSGNEQFF
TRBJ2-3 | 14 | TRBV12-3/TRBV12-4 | CASRGQVYTDTQYF
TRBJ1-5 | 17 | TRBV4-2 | CASSQDHSGWGNQPQHF